This is a list of T cell receptor beta chains from one sample in a study of T cell responses to AZD1222 COVID-19 vaccine. Repertoires were generated with immunoSEQ multiplex PCR, while TCRdb's copy carries only in-frame clones and drops some. The table has 95,000 to 150,000 clones, about 89% seen once. The material was peripheral blood, obtained on day 0 of MenACWY control vaccination. The receptors shown here come from an adult in good health. CDR3s include the opening cysteine and the closing phenylalanine or tryptophan.

V gene	J gene	CDR3 protein
TRBV18	TRBJ2-7	CASSPQANSHEQYF
TRBV27	TRBJ2-4	CASSLSLRGIQYF
TRBV5-1	TRBJ2-6	CASSSHGSGANVLTF
TRBV9	TRBJ2-1	CASSVRDRDDHEQFF
TRBV3-1/TRBV3-2	TRBJ2-2	CASSHGLYTGELFF
TRBV18	TRBJ1-3	CASSPPTNRDTIYF
TRBV7-6	TRBJ1-6	CASSLVSGTSSSYNSPLHF
TRBV5-1	TRBJ1-2	CASRTSDYGYTF
TRBV19	TRBJ1-1	CASSIAQGMNTEAFF
TRBV19	TRBJ1-1	CASSIAGRRAFF
TRBV11-3	TRBJ2-7	CASSSNQYSFPYEQYF
TRBV18	TRBJ2-3	CASSPYSTDTQYF
TRBV5-6	TRBJ1-2	CASSSGGYGYTF
TRBV5-1	TRBJ2-5	CASSLWKSGETQYF
TRBV28	TRBJ2-7	CASMRGGRSYEQYF
TRBV27	TRBJ2-3	CASSLYAGGPTDTQYF
TRBV30	TRBJ1-5	CACAPRGSQPQHF
TRBV5-6	TRBJ1-5	CASSLFADRFVQPQHF
TRBV4-1	TRBJ2-4	CASSQDTGMAKNIQYF
TRBV4-2	TRBJ2-1	CASSQGTELPYNEQFF
TRBV28	TRBJ1-5	CASKQGALDQPQHF
TRBV4-1	TRBJ1-1	CASSQGEGYGTEAFF
TRBV3-1/TRBV3-2	TRBJ2-1	CASSQVSGTSGSNEQFF
TRBV6-4	TRBJ2-2	CASSDSPTGELFF
TRBV7-2	TRBJ1-6	CASLGGGSYNSPLHF
TRBV10-1	TRBJ2-3	CASSENGEGGDTQYF
TRBV19	TRBJ1-5	CASSITWDGNQPQHF
TRBV12-3/TRBV12-4	TRBJ2-7	CASSLGPLMYF
TRBV7-2	TRBJ1-5	CASSTVGGQPQHF
TRBV30	TRBJ1-2	CAWSVQSGYTF
TRBV25-1	TRBJ2-5	CASSGSAGTQYF
TRBV11-3	TRBJ2-6	CASSGGATGANVLTF
TRBV5-1	TRBJ1-4	CASSPDSATNEKLFF
TRBV5-4	TRBJ2-5	CASSLLGGAVETQYF
TRBV30	TRBJ1-6	CAWSVIHFVPPLHF
TRBV6-5	TRBJ2-5	CASARAFQETQYF
TRBV30	TRBJ1-1	CAWRGPLRNTEAFF
TRBV11-3	TRBJ2-1	CASSPGTDEQFF
TRBV5-1	TRBJ2-1	CASSPGGSGSYNEQFF
TRBV6-1	TRBJ1-2	CASSDRVYYGYTF
TRBV7-3	TRBJ2-1	CASSLGGEQFF
TRBV11-2	TRBJ1-2	CASSSALATGGGYTF
TRBV25-1	TRBJ2-7	CASISLGGEQYF
TRBV2	TRBJ1-3	CASSPSLLSGNTIYF
TRBV27	TRBJ1-1	CASSLSSPNTEAFF
TRBV12-3/TRBV12-4	TRBJ2-7	CASSLREVDEQYF
TRBV21-1	TRBJ1-1	CASSRRVGADTEAFF
TRBV7-9	TRBJ1-5	CASSPDTYNQPQHF
TRBV7-2	TRBJ2-3	CASSSRLAGGTDTQYF
TRBV7-7	TRBJ2-3	CASSPGTGSRDTQYF
TRBV4-2	TRBJ2-3	CASSRILAGAQDTQYF
TRBV3-1/TRBV3-2	TRBJ2-1	CASSRSGTSGSWGEQFF
TRBV5-1	TRBJ1-1	CASTDRGGTEAFF
TRBV7-9	TRBJ2-4	CASSLAGGKGSKNIQYF
TRBV21-1	TRBJ1-1	CASSTWGTGLAEAFF